Listed here is a single TCR beta chain. Its antigen is undetermined. This record belongs to a study of T cell responses to AZD1222 COVID-19 vaccine. Study context: Pooled samples include second doses given at about 4 or 12 weeks.

Sequenced by immunoSEQ multiplex PCR; TCRdb stores in-frame clones only, minus some. The sample comprises about 96,000 clones, roughly 90% of which are singletons, and about 2.5% rests with the top ten. Overall study findings and caveats: Sampling captured repertoires only after the peak T cell response. Donors in the cohort were predominantly white British and more often female, and clonal diversity was possibly underestimated.

The CDR3 totals 13 residues. CDR1 and CDR2 (germline): MRHNA, SNTAGT. The V end was cut by 5 bases, the J end by 5 bases, with 12 bases between. The TCR comes from an adult in good health. The material sequenced was peripheral blood, taken on day 0 of AZD1222 vaccination. The gene calls are TRBV6-4 and TRBJ1-1; maybe TRBD1 (6 bases). The CDR3 DNA is TGTGCCAGCAGTAGGACAGTCGGGACTGAAGCTTTCTTT. Translation: CASSRTVGTEAFF.